The clone carrying this T cell receptor beta chain was observed a few times. The antigen remains unidentified. Amplified regions were TCR beta CDR3 sequences from RNA transcripts. An initial round of RT-PCR targeting the TCR CDR3 relied on the HTBI primer set. In TCRdb, the multiplex PCR reads were re-called with MiXCR into one record per CDR3 protein. The sample lists about 600,000 distinct CDR3 sequences, more than 15% occurring once. Fresh peripheral blood, 10 ml, was the source of the PBMCs. The data originate from a study of T cells in Graves' hyperthyroidism and ophthalmopathy. Points from the study as a whole: Ophthalmopathy, which appeared later, was predicted by the model a median about 6.8 months before onset. A model built on 13 V-J features separated ophthalmopathy from stable hyperthyroidism.

In germline, CDR1 is SGDLS, CDR2 YYNGEE. CDR3 length: 16 residues. The V end lost 3 bases, the J end lost 1 base, and 14 bases lay between the germline ends. Sequencing input: blood. The receptor was derived from a middle-aged woman with Graves' ophthalmopathy. The J gene is TRBJ2-1, the V gene TRBV9; tentatively, D is TRBD2 (6 bases). The CDR3 protein is CASSDSRDGSYNEQFF. In DNA, the CDR3 is TGTGCCAGCAGCGACTCGCGGGACGGGTCCTACAATGAGCAGTTCTTC.